This T cell receptor beta chain comes out of a study of cytomegalovirus exposure and HLA in healthy donors (dated by TCRdb to 2016 to 2017). Regarding the complete study: In an earlier analysis of under 600 of the donors, less than 350 Gb of sequence data and 90 million to 120 million unique TCR beta sequences from 180 million or so T cells were reported. The aim of the study was to test whether cataloging public T cell receptors could identify signatures of past pathogen exposure. Typing coverage varied by locus: roughly 620-640 donors for A, B, C, DRB1 and DQB1; approximately 560 for DQA1; about 570 for DPA1; more than 450 for DPB1. Besides the first cohort of around 670 subjects, a separate validation cohort made up of 95 to 150 different subjects was used. Of the 300 to 400 genotyped donors, around 81% fell in the genetic ancestry cluster associated with self-reported Caucasian donors. A handful of DR-DQ haplotypes were handled as single units for association and clustering because linkage in the cohort was strong. The T cell repertoires of roughly 660 subjects were profiled by immunosequencing and related to cytomegalovirus serostatus. Among some 400 genotyped donors of the cohort, an average of roughly 230,000 unique TCR beta nucleotide sequences was sequenced per donor, of which about 19% were non-productive. Donor age, sex, ethnicity and CMV serostatus were compiled together with the repertoire data. In a later analysis, previously published TCR beta repertoires from 670 or so donors were re-analyzed and high-resolution HLA genotyping was added so that TCR occurrence patterns could be studied. Genome-wide SNP genotypes for about 65% of the roughly 670 donors were used in a later genetic analysis, which treated that subset as a discovery cohort. To decide whether each TCR beta V gene segment behaved as functional or pseudogenic, an earlier analysis of fewer than 750 of the donors relied on high-throughput TCR beta sequencing. The study combined high-throughput TCR immunosequencing, statistical association of individual TCRs with disease status, and machine learning to predict cytomegalovirus infection status. Every repertoire in the discovery cohort had been generated on one and the same sequencing platform. Both class I and class II loci were covered by HLA typing, at four-digit resolution. Rather than drawing on any new phenotypic data, the later analysis identified candidate immune exposures from TCR beta sequences and the way those sequences occurred across donors. Roughly 300 gigabases of sequencing data and 70 million to 85 million unique TCR sequences were included in an early release covering roughly 600 HLA-typed donors. The paper's findings and limits, for the study overall: Linkage disequilibrium might explain the correlated functional status among segregating V segments, but an unknown experimental factor could not be excluded. V-gene and J-gene trimming of TCR beta chains was associated with a missense DCLRE1C variant in a later genetic analysis, and the association was replicated in an independent cohort. Several of the top co-occurrence clusters appeared to be linked to parvovirus B19, influenza, CMV and Epstein-Barr virus, according to a later analysis. In a later genetic analysis, fewer N-insertions in productive TCRs were reported among donors in an Asian-associated ancestry cluster than the roughly 670-donor mean. Presence/absence analyses assumed roughly uniform sequencing depth across donors, an assumption that may not hold. It was suggested by the authors that the approach could potentially be generalized to other disease states and immunological phenotypes. In vitro tests confirmed that a few of the cytomegalovirus-associated TCR beta chains recognize cytomegalovirus antigens. A further reported finding was that TCR beta sequences accurately predicted the HLA-A and HLA-B alleles for most subjects in the first cohort. The study gave a list of under 200 TCR beta chains associated with cytomegalovirus. In this cohort, only TCR beta chains were sequenced, and detectable features were limited by the absence of alpha or paired-chain data. A later analysis found that HLA-associated TCR beta chains were more clonally expanded and had lower generation probabilities than equally common non-associated chains. Most TCR sequences were seen in very few donors, while some public TCRs were found in many individuals. According to a later analysis, most CMV-associated TCR beta chains appeared to be HLA-restricted, and the HLA associations seemed to be driven largely by CMV exposure. A later analysis associated about 17,000 TCR beta sequences with specific HLA alleles at a false discovery rate of 0.05. Because HLA typing was unavailable for some donors at each locus, only the typed subset was used in association tests. Around 16 rarely observed V segments, including chromosome 9 orphons, were excluded from the earlier analysis of about 600 of the donors because counts were too low. A cluster of highly shared sequence variants was judged likely to represent a technical artifact of the sequencing pipeline. Broadly in line with IMGT annotations, most TCR beta V segments showed up in productive rearrangements about 87% or about 30% of the time in an earlier analysis of 587 of the donors. Immune exposure information for the cohort was limited to CMV serostatus. According to a later analysis, TCR association rates differed among HLA loci, with DRB1 alleles showing the most associated TCRs and HLA-C alleles showing the fewest. In both the original and validation cohorts, the classifier was reported to diagnose cytomegalovirus status with high specificity and sensitivity. The 87-base-pair reads could not distinguish some IMGT-functional V segments, including TRBV6-2 and TRBV6-3, so those segments were excluded. Assigning TCR associations to individual alleles was difficult when HLA alleles, especially DR and DQ, strongly co-occurred.

Libraries were built with the immunoSEQ multiplex PCR assay. The multiplex PCR relied on a mix of 60 forward primers for TCR Vbeta segments and 13 reverse primers for TCR Jbeta segments. The CDR3 region of rearranged TCR beta genes was amplified from genomic DNA by a multiplex PCR assay. On the Illumina HiSeq System, the amplified TCR beta libraries were sequenced as 87-base-pair reads. Per the authors' processing: A later analysis counted 65 million to 90 million unique TCR beta chains across the 670 or so repertoires, and roughly 10 million of these chains were shared by at least two donors. To remove PCR and sequencing errors, raw reads were error-corrected and collapsed into unique sequences using a nearest-neighbor algorithm that merged closely related sequences. V, D and J gene segments were assigned by aligning CDR3 sequences to IMGT reference sequences. For a sequence to be retained, a match of at least six nucleotides was required to both a V gene segment and a J gene segment. Rearrangements were classified as productive when the CDR3 lacked stop codons and remained in frame with V and J, and all other rearrangements were classified as non-productive. Following IMGT convention, CDR3 was defined as the stretch from the second conserved V-encoded cysteine to the conserved J-encoded phenylalanine. The earlier analysis of some 600 of the donors excluded sequences that lacked an unambiguous match to a single V gene segment. In an earlier analysis of approximately 550 of the donors, V segments were called functional above 56.7% productive rearrangements and were called segregating when the between-donor standard deviation exceeded 5%. A statistical classification framework was built for diagnosing cytomegalovirus status from the catalog of TCR beta chain sequences. V and J gene assignment, in a later analysis, came from comparing TCR nucleotide sequences with IMGT/GENE-DB human TR gene sequences. Using the TCRdist pipeline, a later analysis assigned CDR3 sequences along with most-parsimonious VDJ recombination scenarios. In a later analysis, each TCR beta chain was defined by its CDR3 amino acid sequence together with its V-gene family, and reads lacking a unique V-gene family were excluded. In a later analysis, 450 to 600 highly shared, low-generation-probability nucleotide sequences were removed to address suspected cross-contamination and a sequencing artifact. For each public chain, a later analysis derived a clonal expansion index from normalized ranks of inferred template counts within each repertoire. In a later analysis, generation probabilities were computed with a VDJ recombination model fitted to out-of-frame rearrangements, and the resulting probabilities were checked against IGoR. In a later analysis, hypergeometric tests were used to score TCR-TCR, TCR-HLA and TCR-CMV co-occurrence, with a repertoire-size bias correction applied to TCR pairs. To estimate false discovery rates, a later analysis permuted the HLA or CMV assignments 20 times. In a later analysis, co-occurring TCRs were grouped with DBSCAN, and TCRdist sequence similarity was added when clustering was performed within HLA-allele-positive subsets. Repertoires with fewer than 30,000 or more than 120,000 public chains, plus five repertoires with anomalous nucleotide sharing, were excluded from co-occurrence clustering. TCRdb limited this immuneACCESS table to in-frame rearrangements with V and J called. A share of clones is missing; checked studies link under half to unresolved V genes, and the rest is unexplained. V, J and clone size derive from that table, while D and trimming were established from the DNA sequence. For this sample the table gives roughly 220,000 clones, of which 80% to 90% were detected only once. About 3.1% of the sample is held by the ten biggest clonotypes.

As to this clone: Its antigen is still unknown. It has no much larger one-base neighbor in the sample; base qualities were not kept.

The cohort was made up of roughly 670 healthy bone marrow donors. Cohort members were all nominally healthy when sampled, although unrecorded immune exposures were likely present. The donor was CMV seronegative and was included in the group of approximately 350 seronegative cohort members. Each donor provided a peripheral blood sample, and peripheral blood mononuclear cells were used for TCR beta sequencing. The Qiagen DNeasy Blood Extraction Kit was used to extract genomic DNA from the blood cell samples. V was cut back by 4 bases and J by 0 bases, leaving a gap of 8 bases between them. The germline V gene encodes CDR1 SGHRS and CDR2 YFSETQ. From cysteine to phenylalanine, the CDR3 is 14 amino acids long. The DNA shown is the 42-base CDR3, in frame from base 1.

The sequence was obtained from a man younger than 45 in good health and CMV-seronegative. Sample: PBMCs. The rearranged chain carries TRBV5-1 and TRBJ1-3, with the D gene call left open. The CDR3 loop reads CASSPVDSGNTIYF. At the DNA level, the sequence is TGCGCCAGCAGCCCGGTCGACTCTGGAAACACCATATATTTT.